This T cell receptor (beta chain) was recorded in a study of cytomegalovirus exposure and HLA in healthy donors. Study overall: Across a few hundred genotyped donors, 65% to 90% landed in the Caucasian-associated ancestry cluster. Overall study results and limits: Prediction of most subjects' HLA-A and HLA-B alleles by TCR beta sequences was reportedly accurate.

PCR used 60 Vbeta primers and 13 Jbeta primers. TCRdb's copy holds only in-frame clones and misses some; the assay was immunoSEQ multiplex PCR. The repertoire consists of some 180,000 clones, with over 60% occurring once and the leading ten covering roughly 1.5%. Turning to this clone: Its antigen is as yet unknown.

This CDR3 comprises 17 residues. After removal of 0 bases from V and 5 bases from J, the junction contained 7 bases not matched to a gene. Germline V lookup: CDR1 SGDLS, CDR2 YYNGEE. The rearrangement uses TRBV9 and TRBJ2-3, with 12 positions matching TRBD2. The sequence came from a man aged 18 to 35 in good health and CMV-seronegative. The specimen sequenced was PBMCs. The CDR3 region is CASSVGSSGGVGDTQYF. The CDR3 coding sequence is TGTGCCAGCAGCGTAGGGTCTAGCGGGGGGGTTGGAGATACGCAGTATTTT.